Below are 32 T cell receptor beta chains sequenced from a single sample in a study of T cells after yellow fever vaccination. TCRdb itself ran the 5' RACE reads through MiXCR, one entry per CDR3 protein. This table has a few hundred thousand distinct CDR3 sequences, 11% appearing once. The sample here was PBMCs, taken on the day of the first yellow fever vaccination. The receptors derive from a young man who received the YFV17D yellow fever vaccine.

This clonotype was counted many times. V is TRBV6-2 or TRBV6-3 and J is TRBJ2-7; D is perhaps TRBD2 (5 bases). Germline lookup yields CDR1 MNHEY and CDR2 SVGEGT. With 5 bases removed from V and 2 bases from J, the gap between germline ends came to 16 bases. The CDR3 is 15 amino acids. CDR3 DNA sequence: TGTGCCAGCAGTCCACCCGGGGTTACCCCCTACGAGCAGTACTTC. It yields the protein CASSPPGVTPYEQYF.

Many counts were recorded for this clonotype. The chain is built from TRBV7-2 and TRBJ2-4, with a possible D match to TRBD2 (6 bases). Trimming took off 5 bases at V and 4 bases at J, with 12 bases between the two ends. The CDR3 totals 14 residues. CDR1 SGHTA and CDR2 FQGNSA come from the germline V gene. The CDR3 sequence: CASSPASEKNIQYF. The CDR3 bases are TGTGCCAGCAGCCCGGCTAGCGAAAAAAACATTCAGTACTTC.

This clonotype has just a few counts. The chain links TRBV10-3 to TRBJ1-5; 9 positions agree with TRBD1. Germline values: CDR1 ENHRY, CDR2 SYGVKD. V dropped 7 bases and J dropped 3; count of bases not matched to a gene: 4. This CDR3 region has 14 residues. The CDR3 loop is CAIKGQGYNQPQHF. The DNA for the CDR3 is TGTGCCATCAAGGGACAGGGCTACAATCAGCCCCAGCATTTT.

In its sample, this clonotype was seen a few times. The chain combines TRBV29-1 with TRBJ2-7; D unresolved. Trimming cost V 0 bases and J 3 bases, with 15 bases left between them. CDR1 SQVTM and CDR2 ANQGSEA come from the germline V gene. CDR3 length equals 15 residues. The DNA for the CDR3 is TGCAGCGTTGAAGATCCGGGTGACCCCTTCTACGAGCAGTACTTC. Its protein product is CSVEDPGDPFYEQYF.

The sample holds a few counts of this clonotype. The CDR3 protein is CASREQGAGNEKLFF. DNA for the CDR3: TGCGCCAGCAGAGAACAGGGGGCCGGTAATGAAAAACTGTTTTTT. The rearrangement joins TRBV5-1 to TRBJ1-4; the match to TRBD1 covers 9 bases. Trimming removed 5 bases from V and 4 bases from J; junction bases left unmatched: 6. The germline V gene has CDR1 SGHRS and CDR2 YFSETQ. CDR3 length: 15 residues.

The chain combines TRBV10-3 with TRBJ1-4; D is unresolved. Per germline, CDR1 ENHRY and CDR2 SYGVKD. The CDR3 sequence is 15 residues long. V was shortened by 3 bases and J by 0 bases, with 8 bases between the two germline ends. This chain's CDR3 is CAISEVGPTNEKLFF. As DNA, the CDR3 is TGTGCCATCAGTGAAGTCGGTCCAACTAATGAAAAACTGTTTTTT.

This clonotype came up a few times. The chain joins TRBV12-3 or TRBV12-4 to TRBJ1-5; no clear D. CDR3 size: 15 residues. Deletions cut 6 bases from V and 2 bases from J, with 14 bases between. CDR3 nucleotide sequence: TGTGCCAGCAGCCCGGGAGAGGTCGGCAATCAGCCCCAGCATTTT. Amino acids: CASSPGEVGNQPQHF.

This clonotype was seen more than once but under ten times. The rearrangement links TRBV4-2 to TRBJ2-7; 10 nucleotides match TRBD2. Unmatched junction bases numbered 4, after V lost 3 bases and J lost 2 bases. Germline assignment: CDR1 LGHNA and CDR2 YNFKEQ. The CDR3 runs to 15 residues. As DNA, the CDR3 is TGTGCCAGCAGCCAGTTAGCGGGGGGAGCCTACGAGCAGTACGTC. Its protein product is CASSQLAGGAYEQYV.

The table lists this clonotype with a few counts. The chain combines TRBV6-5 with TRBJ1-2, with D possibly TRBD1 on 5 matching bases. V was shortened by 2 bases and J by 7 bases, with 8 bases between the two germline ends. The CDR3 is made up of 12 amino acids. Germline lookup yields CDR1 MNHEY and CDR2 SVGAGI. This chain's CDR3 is CASSYRGSGYTF. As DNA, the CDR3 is TGTGCCAGCAGTTACAGGGGATCTGGCTACACCTTC.

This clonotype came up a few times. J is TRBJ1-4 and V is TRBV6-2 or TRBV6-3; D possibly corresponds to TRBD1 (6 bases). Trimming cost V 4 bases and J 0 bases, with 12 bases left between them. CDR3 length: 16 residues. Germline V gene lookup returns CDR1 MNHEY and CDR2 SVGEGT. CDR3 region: CASSLGTKATNEKLFF. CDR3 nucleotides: TGTGCCAGCAGTTTGGGGACAAAGGCAACTAATGAAAAACTGTTTTTT.

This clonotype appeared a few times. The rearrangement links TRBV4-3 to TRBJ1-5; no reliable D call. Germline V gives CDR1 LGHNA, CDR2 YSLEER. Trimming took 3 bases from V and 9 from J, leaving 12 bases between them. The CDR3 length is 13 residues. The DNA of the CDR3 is TGCGCCAGCAGCCAGGCCCTCTATGGGCCCCAGCATTTT. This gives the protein CASSQALYGPQHF.

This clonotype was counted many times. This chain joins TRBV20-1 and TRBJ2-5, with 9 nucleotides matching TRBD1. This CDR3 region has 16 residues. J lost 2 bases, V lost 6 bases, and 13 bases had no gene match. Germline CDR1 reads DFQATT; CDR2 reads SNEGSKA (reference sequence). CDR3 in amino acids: CSAIGHGTGFQETQYF. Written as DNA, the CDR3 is TGCAGTGCAATAGGCCACGGGACAGGGTTTCAAGAGACCCAGTACTTC.

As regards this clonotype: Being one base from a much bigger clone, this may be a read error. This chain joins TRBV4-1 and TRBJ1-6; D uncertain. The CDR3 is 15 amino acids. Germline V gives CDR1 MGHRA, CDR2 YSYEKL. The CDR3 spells CTSSQESSYNSPLHF. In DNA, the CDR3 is TGCACCAGCAGCCAGGAGAGCTCCTATAATTCACCCCTCCACTTT.

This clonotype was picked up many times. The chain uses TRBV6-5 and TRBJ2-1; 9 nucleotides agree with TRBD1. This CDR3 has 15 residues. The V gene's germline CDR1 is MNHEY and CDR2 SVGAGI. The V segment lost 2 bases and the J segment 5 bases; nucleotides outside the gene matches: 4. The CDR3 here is CASSYTGQGNNEQFF. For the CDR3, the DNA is TGTGCCAGCAGTTACACGGGACAGGGTAACAATGAGCAGTTCTTC.

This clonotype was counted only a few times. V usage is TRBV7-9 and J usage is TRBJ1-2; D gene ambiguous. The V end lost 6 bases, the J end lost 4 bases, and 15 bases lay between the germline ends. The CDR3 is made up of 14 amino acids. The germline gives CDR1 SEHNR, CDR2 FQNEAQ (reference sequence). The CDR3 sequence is CASRGSTDIYGYTF. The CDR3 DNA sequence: TGTGCCAGCAGAGGAAGTACAGACATCTATGGCTACACCTTC.

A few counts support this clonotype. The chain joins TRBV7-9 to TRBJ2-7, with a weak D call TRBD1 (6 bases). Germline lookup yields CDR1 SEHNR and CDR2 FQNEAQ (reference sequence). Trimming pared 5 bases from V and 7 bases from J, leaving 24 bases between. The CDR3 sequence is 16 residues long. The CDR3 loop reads CASSPPRAQGNLEQYF. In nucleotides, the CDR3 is TGTGCCAGCAGCCCCCCACGGGCCCAGGGGAACTTAGAGCAGTACTTC.

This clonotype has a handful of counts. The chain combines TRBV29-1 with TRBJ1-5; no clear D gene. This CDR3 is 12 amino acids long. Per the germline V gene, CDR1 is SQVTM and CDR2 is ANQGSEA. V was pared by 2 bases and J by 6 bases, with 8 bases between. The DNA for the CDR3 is TGCAGCGTTGAATTGGCGGGTCAGCCCCAGCATTTT. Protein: CSVELAGQPQHF.

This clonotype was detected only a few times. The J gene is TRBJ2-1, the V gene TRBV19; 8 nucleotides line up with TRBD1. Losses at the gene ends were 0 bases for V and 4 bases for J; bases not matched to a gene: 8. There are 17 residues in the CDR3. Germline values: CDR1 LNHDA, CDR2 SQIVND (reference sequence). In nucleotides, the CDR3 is TGTGCCAGTAGTATAGATAGTTACAGGGGGACGTACAATGAGCAGTTCTTC. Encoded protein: CASSIDSYRGTYNEQFF.

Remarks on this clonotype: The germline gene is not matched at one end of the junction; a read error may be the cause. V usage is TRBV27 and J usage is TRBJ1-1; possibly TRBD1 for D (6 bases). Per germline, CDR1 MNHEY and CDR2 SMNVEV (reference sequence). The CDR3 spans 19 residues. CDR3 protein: CASRTFDRRRAIIDTEAFF. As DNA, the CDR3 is TGTGCCAGCAGGACCTTCGACAGGCGTCGCGCGATTATAGACACCGAAGCTTTCTTT.

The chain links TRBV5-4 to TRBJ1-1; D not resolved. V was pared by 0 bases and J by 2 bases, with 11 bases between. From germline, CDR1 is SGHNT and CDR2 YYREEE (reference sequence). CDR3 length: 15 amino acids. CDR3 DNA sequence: TGTGCCAGCAGCTTGGATCGGCAGTCTAACACTGAAGCTTTCTTT. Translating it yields CASSLDRQSNTEAFF.

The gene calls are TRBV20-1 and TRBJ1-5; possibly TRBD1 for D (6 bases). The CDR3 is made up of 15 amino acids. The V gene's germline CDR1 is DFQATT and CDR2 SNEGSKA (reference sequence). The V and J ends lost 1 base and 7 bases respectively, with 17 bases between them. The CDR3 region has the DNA TGCAGTGCTAGAGCCCCCACAGGGCTTGGGCAGCCCCAGCATTTT. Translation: CSARAPTGLGQPQHF.

CDR3 region: CASSLGPRVELFF. DNA of the CDR3: TGTGCCAGCAGCTTAGGACCACGGGTGGAGCTGTTTTTT. V and J are TRBV7-6 and TRBJ2-2; no clear D. V dropped 1 base and J dropped 10 bases, with 10 bases sitting between them. This CDR3 region has 13 residues. Germline V lookup: CDR1 SGHVS, CDR2 FNYEAQ.

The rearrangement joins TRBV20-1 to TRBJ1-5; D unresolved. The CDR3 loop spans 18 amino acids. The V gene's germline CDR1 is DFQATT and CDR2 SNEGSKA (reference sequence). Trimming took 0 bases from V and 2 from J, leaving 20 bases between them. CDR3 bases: TGCAGTGCTAGAGATGCCCCTGCCCTCAAGCACGGCAATCAGCCCCAGCATTTT. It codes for CSARDAPALKHGNQPQHF.

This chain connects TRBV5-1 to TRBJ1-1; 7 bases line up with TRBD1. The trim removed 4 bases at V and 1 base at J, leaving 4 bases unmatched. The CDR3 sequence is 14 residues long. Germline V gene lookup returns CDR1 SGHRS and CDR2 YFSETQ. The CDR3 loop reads CASSTWTGNTEAFF. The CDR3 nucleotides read TGCGCCAGCAGCACCTGGACAGGGAACACTGAAGCTTTCTTT.

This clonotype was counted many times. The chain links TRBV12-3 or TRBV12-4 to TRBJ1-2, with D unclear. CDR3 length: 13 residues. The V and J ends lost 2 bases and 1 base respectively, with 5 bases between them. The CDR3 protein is CASSLPLNYGYTF. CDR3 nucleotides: TGTGCCAGCAGTTTACCCCTTAACTATGGCTACACCTTC.

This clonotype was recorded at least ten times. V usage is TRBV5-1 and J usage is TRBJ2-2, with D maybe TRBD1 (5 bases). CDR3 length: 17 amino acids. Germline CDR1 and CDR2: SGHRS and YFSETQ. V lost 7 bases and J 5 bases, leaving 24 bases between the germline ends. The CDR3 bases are TGCGCCAGCGGGTTCCCCCACAGGCGCATGAGTACCGGGGAGCTGTTTTTT. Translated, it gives CASGFPHRRMSTGELFF.

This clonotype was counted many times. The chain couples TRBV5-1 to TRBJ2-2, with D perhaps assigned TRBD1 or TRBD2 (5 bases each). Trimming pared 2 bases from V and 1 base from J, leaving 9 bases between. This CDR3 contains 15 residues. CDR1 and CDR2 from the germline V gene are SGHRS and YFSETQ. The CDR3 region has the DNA TGCGCCAGCAGCTTCGGGACCAAGAACACCGGGGAGCTGTTTTTT. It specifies CASSFGTKNTGELFF.

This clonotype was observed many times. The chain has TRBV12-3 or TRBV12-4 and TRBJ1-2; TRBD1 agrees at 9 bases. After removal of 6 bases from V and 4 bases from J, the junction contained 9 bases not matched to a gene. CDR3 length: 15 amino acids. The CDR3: CASSPQTGGGYGYTF. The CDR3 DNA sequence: TGTGCCAGCAGCCCCCAGACAGGGGGGGGCTATGGCTACACCTTC.

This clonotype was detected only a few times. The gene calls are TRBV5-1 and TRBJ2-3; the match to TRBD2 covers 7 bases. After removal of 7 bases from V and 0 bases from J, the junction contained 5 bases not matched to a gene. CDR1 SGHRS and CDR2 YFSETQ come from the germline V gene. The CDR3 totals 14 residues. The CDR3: CASQRGGSTDTQYF. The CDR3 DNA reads TGCGCCAGCCAGCGGGGCGGTAGCACAGATACGCAGTATTTT.

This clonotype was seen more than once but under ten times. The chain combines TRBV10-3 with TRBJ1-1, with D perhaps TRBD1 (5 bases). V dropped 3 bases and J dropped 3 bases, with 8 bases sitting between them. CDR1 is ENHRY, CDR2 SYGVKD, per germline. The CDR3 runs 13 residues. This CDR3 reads CAISDREDTEAFF. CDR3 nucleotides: TGTGCCATCAGTGACAGGGAGGACACTGAAGCTTTCTTT.

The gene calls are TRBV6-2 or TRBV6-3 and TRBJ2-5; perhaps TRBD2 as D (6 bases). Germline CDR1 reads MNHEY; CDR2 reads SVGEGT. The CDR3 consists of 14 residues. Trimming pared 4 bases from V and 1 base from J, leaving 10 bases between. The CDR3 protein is CASSWRALQETQYF. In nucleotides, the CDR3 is TGTGCCAGCAGTTGGAGGGCGCTCCAAGAGACCCAGTACTTC.

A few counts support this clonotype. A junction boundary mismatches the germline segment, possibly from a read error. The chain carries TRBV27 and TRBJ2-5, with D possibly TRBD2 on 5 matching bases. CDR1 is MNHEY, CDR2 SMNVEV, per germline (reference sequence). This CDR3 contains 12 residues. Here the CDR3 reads CASRKFPEREFF. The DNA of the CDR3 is TGTGCCAGCAGAAAATTCCCGGAGAGGGAGTTCTTC.